In its sample, the clone carrying this T cell receptor (beta chain) was seen many times. Its cognate antigen is unknown. Germline lookup yields CDR1 SGHRS and CDR2 YFSETQ. Unmatched junction bases numbered 10, after V lost 5 bases and J lost 4 bases. The CDR3 length is 15 residues. These data are taken from a study of T cells in Graves' hyperthyroidism and ophthalmopathy. Lactation, pregnancy, other autoimmune disease or uncontrolled infection excluded patients. Each diagnosis was grounded in clinical symptoms, serum thyroxine and TRAb, thyroid ultrasound, and orbital computed tomography. Broader study findings: In the blood, most expanded thyroid clonotypes above 0.001 appeared as well. The model forecast ophthalmopathy, anticipating it by a median around 6.5 months before onset.

RNA transcripts gave rise to amplified TCR beta CDR3 regions. Carried out on the TCR CDR3, a first-round RT-PCR used the HTBI primer set. TCRdb reanalysed the multiplex PCR reads using MiXCR and keeps one entry per CDR3 protein. The sample has hundreds of thousands of distinct CDR3 sequences, 20% to 25% seen once. The TCR was taken from a man younger than 40 with Graves' ophthalmopathy. The rearrangement links TRBV5-1 to TRBJ2-7, with 9 positions matching TRBD1. Input material: blood. The CDR3 protein is CASSMTGGQYYEQYF. DNA of the CDR3: TGCGCCAGCAGTATGACAGGGGGACAATATTACGAGCAGTACTTC. The variable domain in full, completed from reference TRBV5-1 and TRBJ2-7, reads KAGVTQTPRYLIKTRGQQVTLSCSPISGHRSVSWYQQTPGQGLQFLFEYFSETQRNKGNFPGRFSGRQFSNSRSEMNVSTLELGDSALYLCASSMTGGQYYEQYFGPGTRLTVT.